These 30 T cell receptor beta chains share one sample of origin, sequenced in a study of STAT5B mutations in CD4+ large granular lymphocyte leukemia. Generated by immunoSEQ multiplex PCR, the TCRdb table keeps only in-frame clones and is missing some. The table has more than 25,000 clones, 65% to 85% seen once; the top ten hold 5.5% to 8%. The sequencing sample was made of CD4+ T cells from blood buffy coats. The receptor source for this set is a human donor in good health.

The chain employs TRBV28 and TRBJ2-5; either TRBD1 or TRBD2 may fit D (5 bases each). The CDR3 is 13 residues long. Germline V gene data show CDR1 as MDHEN and CDR2 as SYDVKM. Deletions cut 7 bases from V and 1 base from J, with 10 bases between. The CDR3 DNA reads as TGTGCCAGCACCTGGGGGAGCCAAGAGACCCAGTACTTC. This encodes CASTWGSQETQYF.

The V gene is TRBV7-9, the J gene TRBJ2-1; D call uncertain. V was shortened by 0 bases and J by 0 bases, with 15 bases between the two germline ends. Germline V gene sequence: CDR1 SEHNR, CDR2 FQNEAQ (reference sequence). There are 18 residues in the CDR3. DNA for the CDR3: TGTGCCAGCAGCTTAGCCCTCGTAGACCCCAGCTCCTACAATGAGCAGTTCTTC. Encoded protein: CASSLALVDPSSYNEQFF.

The rearrangement uses TRBV27 and TRBJ1-2; D might be TRBD1 (6 bases). The CDR3 contains 16 residues. V lost 4 bases and J 3 bases, leaving 18 bases between the germline ends. Germline V gives CDR1 MNHEY, CDR2 SMNVEV (reference sequence). The CDR3 nucleotides read TGTGCCAGCAGTTCGTTGGCCTCAGGGGAGGACTATGGCTACACCTTC. Translation gives CASSSLASGEDYGYTF.

The chain employs TRBV19 and TRBJ2-3; perhaps TRBD1 as D (6 bases). The CDR3 sequence is 13 residues long. The V gene lost 4 bases and the J gene lost 4 bases, with 9 bases spanning the gap. The germline V gene encodes CDR1 LNHDA and CDR2 SQIVND (reference sequence). DNA for the CDR3: TGTGCCAGTAGTACACAGGGATCAGATACGCAGTATTTT. This gives the protein CASSTQGSDTQYF. Using reference TRBV19 and TRBJ2-3 for the parts outside the CDR3, the full variable domain is DGGITQSPKYLFRKEGQNVTLSCEQNLNHDAMYWYRQDPGQGLRLIYYSQIVNDFQKGDIAEGYSVSREKKESFPLTVTSAQKNPTAFYLCASSTQGSDTQYFGPGTRLTVL.

This clone was recorded a few times. The chain carries TRBV7-9 and TRBJ1-1; possibly TRBD1 for D (6 bases). Germline lookup yields CDR1 SEHNR and CDR2 FQNEAQ (reference sequence). Trimming stripped 3 bases from V and 3 bases from J, with 14 bases between. This CDR3 contains 15 residues. CDR3 in DNA: TGTGCCAGCAGCTTGGCACAGGGAAGTGACACTGAAGCTTTCTTT. It codes for CASSLAQGSDTEAFF.

The table lists this clone with a count of one. The J gene is TRBJ1-4, the V gene TRBV6-5, with D uncertain. Germline CDR1 is MNHEY and CDR2 is SVGAGI. Trimming cost V 6 bases and J 8 bases, with 19 bases left between them. This CDR3 is built from 15 residues. Written as DNA, the CDR3 is TGTGCCAGCAGGCCCGCCCCGACAATAGGAGAAAAACTGTTTTTT. It codes for CASRPAPTIGEKLFF.

V is TRBV7-9 and J is TRBJ1-3; the match to TRBD1 covers 7 bases. The CDR3 has 14 residues. Losses at the gene ends were 4 bases for V and 3 bases for J; bases not matched to a gene: 3. CDR1 is SEHNR and CDR2 is FQNEAQ in the germline V gene (reference sequence). For the CDR3, the DNA is TGTGCCAGCAGCTACAACAGGGGTGGAAACACCATATATTTT. It translates to CASSYNRGGNTIYF.

This chain links TRBV7-9 with TRBJ2-2, with unresolved D. V shed 2 bases and J shed 1 base, with 8 bases lying between them. This CDR3 contains 15 residues. CDR1 is SEHNR and CDR2 is FQNEAQ in the germline V gene (reference sequence). CDR3 amino acids: CASSLTQLNTGELFF. The CDR3 DNA is TGTGCCAGCAGCTTAACACAGTTGAACACCGGGGAGCTGTTTTTT.

V is TRBV5-6 and J is TRBJ1-3; D is ambiguous. The germline gives CDR1 SGHDT, CDR2 YYEEEE. This CDR3 contains 13 residues. V was shortened by 0 bases and J by 7 bases, with 8 bases between the two germline ends. The CDR3, as DNA: TGTGCCAGCAGCTTGGACCGCCGGAACACCATATATTTT. Its translation is CASSLDRRNTIYF.

The CDR3 DNA reads TGCGCCAGCAGTGATTCGGGGTCACCCTACAATGAGCAGTTCTTC. Translation gives CASSDSGSPYNEQFF. This chain links TRBV10-1 with TRBJ2-1, with a weak D call TRBD2 (5 bases). CDR3 size: 15 residues. The V end was cut by 3 bases, the J end by 2 bases, with 11 bases between. Germline V gene lookup returns CDR1 WNHNN and CDR2 SYGVQD (reference sequence).

The chain recombines TRBV20-1 with TRBJ2-7; D is perhaps TRBD2 (6 bases). The length of the CDR3 is 11 residues. Germline V CDR1 and CDR2: DFQATT, SNEGSKA (reference sequence). The CDR3, as DNA: TGCACCACGGGGGTTTCCTACGAGCAGTACGTC. It is translated as CTTGVSYEQYV.

The gene calls are TRBV2 and TRBJ2-7, with TRBD1 as a possible D gene (6 bases). V was pared by 8 bases and J by 5 bases, with 22 bases between. The CDR3 spans 15 residues. Germline V gene data show CDR1 as SNHLY and CDR2 as FYNNEI. The CDR3 region has the DNA TGTGCCAGCCAGGATATACAGGGCCCGCGGGACGAGCAGTACTTC. This translates into CASQDIQGPRDEQYF.

The genes are TRBV19 and TRBJ1-6, with 8 bases that match TRBD1. CDR1 is LNHDA, CDR2 SQIVND, per germline (reference sequence). CDR3 length: 14 amino acids. Trimming took 5 bases from V and 10 from J; bases not matched to a gene: 7. CDR3 in amino acids: CASSLSDRVSPLHF. The CDR3 DNA reads as TGTGCCAGTAGTCTGTCGGACAGGGTGTCACCCCTCCACTTT.

CDR3 residues: CASSIDGAQETQYF. The DNA for the CDR3 is TGTGCCAGTAGTATAGATGGAGCCCAAGAGACCCAGTACTTC. The chain links TRBV19 to TRBJ2-5; D not resolved. Trimming stripped 0 bases from V and 1 base from J, with 6 bases between. CDR3 length: 14 residues. Germline CDR1 reads LNHDA; CDR2 reads SQIVND (reference sequence).

This chain connects TRBV5-1 to TRBJ2-7; D gene uncertain. V was cut by 7 bases and J by 3 bases, with 11 bases left in between. Germline assignment: CDR1 SGHRS and CDR2 YFSETQ. This CDR3 is 12 amino acids long. In nucleotides, the CDR3 is TGCGCCAGCGTGTCTCCGGGCTACGAGCAGTACGTC. Translation gives CASVSPGYEQYV.

The chain recombines TRBV7-9 with TRBJ1-1, with D possibly TRBD1 on 5 matching bases. The germline CDR1 and CDR2 sequences are SEHNR and FQNEAQ (reference sequence). The ends were cut back, 5 bases at V and 7 bases at J, with 20 bases in the middle. CDR3 length: 15 amino acids. CDR3 coding DNA: TGTGCCAGCAGCCCCCGCGGGGACGGGTTGGATGAAGCTTTCTTT. Translating gives CASSPRGDGLDEAFF.

The V call is TRBV6-5, the J call TRBJ2-7, with D possibly being TRBD2 (6 bases). Trimming shortened V by 2 bases and J by 4 bases, and 9 bases separated the two germline ends. CDR3 length: 13 amino acids. Germline V CDR1 and CDR2: MNHEY, SVGAGI. The CDR3 nucleotides read TGTGCCAGCAGTTACGCAAGCGGGTACGAGCAGTACGTC. Residues: CASSYASGYEQYV.

The rearrangement links TRBV7-2 to TRBJ1-3; D call uncertain. CDR3 length equals 15 residues. CDR1 SGHTA and CDR2 FQGNSA come from the germline V gene. Trimming removed 3 bases at V and 0 bases at J, with 9 bases between. CDR3 in DNA: TGTGCCAGCAGCTTCAGGCGGGACTCTGGAAACACCATATATTTT. Amino acids: CASSFRRDSGNTIYF.

This chain connects TRBV2 to TRBJ2-1; D might be TRBD2 (7 bases). Germline CDR1 is SNHLY and CDR2 is FYNNEI. Between the trimmed V and J ends, which lost 7 bases and 4 bases, there was a span of 14 bases. This CDR3 is 14 amino acids long. The CDR3 DNA reads TGTGCCAGCAAGTGGGGGGGCGTGTACAATGAGCAGTTCTTC. Amino acid sequence: CASKWGGVYNEQFF.

V is TRBV5-1 and J is TRBJ2-5; TRBD2 agrees at 11 bases. Trimming at V came to 2 bases and at J to 5 bases, leaving 5 bases not matched to a gene. This CDR3 region has 15 residues. The germline V gene has CDR1 SGHRS and CDR2 YFSETQ. For the CDR3, the DNA is TGCGCCAGCAGCTTTACCCTAGCGGGGGGCGAGACCCAGTACTTC. It codes for CASSFTLAGGETQYF.

In its sample, this clone was seen a few times. The chain employs TRBV2 and TRBJ2-2, with D possibly matching TRBD2 (6 bases). V gave up 3 bases and J gave up 4 bases, with 9 bases separating them. This CDR3 comprises 14 residues. The V gene's germline CDR1 is SNHLY and CDR2 FYNNEI. CDR3 sequence reads: CASSEGTFTGELFF. CDR3 sequence (DNA): TGTGCCAGCAGTGAGGGGACTTTCACCGGGGAGCTGTTTTTT.

This clone was detected a few times. The CDR3 DNA reads as TGTGCCAGCAGCGACAGGGGCTCCACAGATACGCAGTATTTT. Translation gives CASSDRGSTDTQYF. This rearrangement joins TRBV7-9 to TRBJ2-3; 8 bases fit TRBD1. CDR3 length: 14 residues. Germline assignment: CDR1 SEHNR and CDR2 FQNEAQ (reference sequence). V lost 5 bases, J lost 2 bases, and 3 bases stayed unmatched.

The chain is built from TRBV10-3 and TRBJ2-2; D is unclear. CDR3 length: 11 amino acids. Trimming took off 8 bases at V and 1 base at J, with 2 bases between the two ends. Germline lookup yields CDR1 ENHRY and CDR2 SYGVKD. CDR3 residues: CAIENTGELFF. The CDR3 DNA follows: TGTGCCATCGAGAACACCGGGGAGCTGTTTTTT.

This clone was seen a few times. The J gene is TRBJ1-2, the V gene TRBV19; 8 bases match TRBD1. The CDR3 has 16 residues. J lost 4 bases, V lost 6 bases, and 13 bases had no gene match. Germline CDR1 LNHDA, CDR2 SQIVND (reference sequence). CDR3 DNA sequence: TGTGCCAGTAGGGCAGGGGGCGAACATTACAGCTATGGCTACACCTTC. Translation: CASRAGGEHYSYGYTF.

The chain combines TRBV28 with TRBJ1-1; no clear D gene. Trimming stripped 8 bases from V and 1 base from J, with 14 bases between. Germline-derived CDR1 and CDR2 are MDHEN and SYDVKM. This CDR3 has 14 residues. In nucleotides, the CDR3 is TGTGCCAGCGACGGCGGGTACAAGAACACTGAAGCTTTCTTT. This gives the protein CASDGGYKNTEAFF.

The genes are TRBV5-4 and TRBJ2-5, with D uncertain. This CDR3 is built from 11 residues. Between the trimmed V and J ends, which lost 3 bases and 1 base, there was a span of 1 base. Looked up from germline, CDR1 is SGHNT and CDR2 is YYREEE (reference sequence). CDR3 sequence: CASSSQETQYF. The CDR3 bases are TGTGCCAGCAGCTCCCAAGAGACCCAGTACTTC.

This chain links TRBV5-4 with TRBJ2-7; 9 positions agree with TRBD1. Trimming at V came to 4 bases and at J to 2 bases, leaving 4 bases not matched to a gene. The CDR3 is 14 amino acids. Germline loops: CDR1 SGHNT, CDR2 YYREEE (reference sequence). The CDR3 coding sequence is TGTGCCAGCAGCAGGGACAGGGATACCTACGAGCAGTACTTC. Translated, it gives CASSRDRDTYEQYF.

V and J are TRBV18 and TRBJ1-3, with D hard to call. V gave up 3 bases and J gave up 3 bases, with 9 bases separating them. CDR1 is KGHSH, CDR2 LQKENI, per germline. This CDR3 is 14 amino acids long. CDR3 sequence (DNA): TGTGCCAGCTCACCTGCCCAGCTTGGAAACACCATATATTTT. This translates into CASSPAQLGNTIYF.

This clone came up once. The chain couples TRBV21-1 to TRBJ2-5. TRBV21-1 is recorded as a pseudogene. This CDR3 region has 13 residues. The CDR3 DNA reads as TGTGCCAGCAGAGAGGGGCAGCAAGAGACCCAGTACTTC. It specifies CASREGQQETQYF.

This chain connects TRBV11-2 to TRBJ1-2; maybe TRBD1 (5 bases). Deletions cut 4 bases from V and 4 bases from J, with 25 bases between. Germline V gene data show CDR1 as SGHAT and CDR2 as FQNNGV. The CDR3 consists of 18 residues. The CDR3 here is CASSSEPTFRDGLYGYTF. CDR3 nucleotides: TGTGCCAGCAGCTCCGAACCTACTTTCCGGGACGGCCTCTATGGCTACACCTTC. Using reference TRBV11-2 and TRBJ1-2 for the parts outside the CDR3, the full variable domain is EAGVAQSPRYKIIEKRQSVAFWCNPISGHATLYWYQQILGQGPKLLIQFQNNGVVDDSQLPKDRFSAERLKGVDSTLKIQPAKLEDSAVYLCASSSEPTFRDGLYGYTFGSGTRLTVV.